This TCR beta chain was obtained from a study of blood T cells in healthy people across ages. The CDR3 extends over 16 amino acids. Germline V gene data show CDR1 as LGHNA and CDR2 as YNFKEQ. Trimming cost V 0 bases and J 7 bases; bases outside gene matches: 8. Sample-barcoded 5' priming and a J-beta primer mix drove a second PCR of roughly 6 to 12 cycles. From the 5' RACE reads, TCRdb called clonotypes with MiXCR, one entry per CDR3 protein. The data hold 590,000 or so distinct CDR3 sequences, with approximately 30% observed a single time. The sequenced material came from blood. The TCR comes from a woman older than 75 in good health. This chain joins TRBV4-2 and TRBJ2-3; TRBD2 aligns across 9 bases. The CDR3, as DNA: TGTGCCAGCAGCCAAGAACCGGGACTAGCAAGAAATACGCAGTATTTT. It specifies CASSQEPGLARNTQYF.